The 10 T cell receptor beta chains in this list originate from one sample, sequenced in a study of control samples from healthy donors and cancer patients. TCRdb's copy holds only in-frame clones and misses some; the assay was immunoSEQ multiplex PCR. The sample records 99,000 or so clones, 83% being singletons. The source material was blood. Source of these receptors: a woman aged 50 to 60 in good health.

The chain combines TRBV11-2 with TRBJ2-5, with D possibly being TRBD2 (6 bases). CDR1 SGHAT and CDR2 FQNNGV come from the germline V gene. V gave up 5 bases and J gave up 5 bases, with 21 bases separating them. The CDR3 is made up of 16 amino acids. The CDR3 DNA sequence: TGTGCCAGCAGCCCGCAGCAGGAGGGGAACACGGAGACCCAGTACTTC. Protein: CASSPQQEGNTETQYF.

A single count supports this clone. V and J are TRBV3-1 (or the pseudogene TRBV3-2) and TRBJ2-6; the D call may be TRBD1 or TRBD2 (5 bases each). Trimming left V 4 bases short and J 0 bases short, with 10 bases between. Germline V lookup: CDR1 LGHDT, CDR2 YNNKEL (reference sequence). The CDR3 has 16 residues. Here the CDR3 reads CASSRGSLSGANVLTF. The CDR3 region has the DNA TGTGCCAGCAGCCGGGGGTCCCTCTCTGGGGCCAACGTCCTGACTTTC.

This chain uses TRBV24-1 with TRBJ1-1; tentative D call: TRBD1 (6 bases). This CDR3 has 13 amino acids. V shed 7 bases and J shed 5 bases, with 13 bases lying between them. Germline loops: CDR1 KGHDR, CDR2 SFDVKD. The CDR3 bases are TGTGCCACCAGCATACAGGGAGGGACTGAAGCTTTCTTT. Its protein is CATSIQGGTEAFF.

The chain links TRBV27 to TRBJ2-7, with 9 bases identical to TRBD1. With 5 bases clipped from V and 3 bases from J, the junction kept 5 bases outside the gene matches. The CDR3 length is 14 residues. Germline CDR1 and CDR2: MNHEY and SMNVEV (reference sequence). The DNA of the CDR3 is TGTGCCAGCAGTCCCCGGGACAGGGTCTACGAGCAGTACTTC. Its translation: CASSPRDRVYEQYF.

The chain uses TRBV19 and TRBJ1-1; 9 bases agree with TRBD1. This CDR3 has 14 amino acids. CDR1 and CDR2 from the germline V gene are LNHDA and SQIVND (reference sequence). With 4 bases clipped from V and 6 bases from J, the junction kept 6 bases outside the gene matches. CDR3 residues: CASSRGDRDAEAFF. Here the CDR3 DNA reads TGTGCCAGTAGTAGGGGGGACAGGGATGCTGAAGCTTTCTTT.

This clone was observed a handful of times. The V gene is TRBV20-1, the J gene TRBJ2-3; no reliable D call. Looked up from germline, CDR1 is DFQATT and CDR2 is SNEGSKA (reference sequence). V lost 1 base to trimming and J lost 4 bases, with 0 bases between them. The CDR3 length is 10 residues. Here the CDR3 reads CSARADTQYF. DNA for the CDR3: TGCAGTGCTAGAGCAGATACGCAGTATTTT.

This clone was detected a few times. The rearrangement uses TRBV5-4 and TRBJ1-2; tentative D call: TRBD1 (6 bases). CDR1 and CDR2 from the germline V gene are SGHNT and YYREEE (reference sequence). V shed 7 bases and J shed 4 bases, with 20 bases lying between them. CDR3 length: 15 residues. The CDR3 protein is CASGTGTQLSYGYTF. Written as DNA, the CDR3 is TGTGCCAGCGGTACCGGGACACAACTATCCTATGGCTACACCTTC.

This clone was seen only a few times. V usage is TRBV7-9 and J usage is TRBJ2-6; 12 positions match TRBD2. With 4 bases clipped from V and 2 bases from J, the junction kept 3 bases outside the gene matches. The CDR3 is 17 residues long. CDR1 and CDR2 from the germline V gene are SEHNR and FQNEAQ (reference sequence). The CDR3 nucleotides are TGTGCCAGCAGCTCACCTAGCGGGGGGGCTGGGGCCAACGTCCTGACTTTC. Translated, it gives CASSSPSGGAGANVLTF. The complete variable domain, with remaining parts taken from reference TRBV7-9 and TRBJ2-6, reads DTGVSQNPRHKITKRGQNVTFRCDPISEHNRLYWYRQTLGQGPEFLTYFQNEAQLEKSRLLSDRFSAERPKGSFSTLEIQRTEQGDSAMYLCASSSPSGGAGANVLTFGAGSRLTVL.

The V gene is TRBV19, the J gene TRBJ1-5; D is undetermined. V lost 3 bases to trimming and J lost 3 bases, with 6 bases between them. Germline CDR1 and CDR2: LNHDA and SQIVND (reference sequence). CDR3 size: 13 residues. In nucleotides, the CDR3 is TGTGCCAGTAGTATCGGACCCAATCAGCCCCAGCATTTT. Amino acid sequence: CASSIGPNQPQHF.

This clone turned up a few times. J is TRBJ2-6 and V is TRBV29-1; the match to TRBD1 covers 10 bases. After removal of 6 bases from V and 2 bases from J, the junction contained 7 bases not matched to a gene. CDR1 SQVTM and CDR2 ANQGSEA come from the germline V gene. This CDR3 is 16 amino acids long. The CDR3 protein is CSVRPGQGTGANVLTF. CDR3 nucleotides: TGCAGCGTCCGACCGGGACAGGGGACTGGGGCCAACGTCCTGACTTTC.